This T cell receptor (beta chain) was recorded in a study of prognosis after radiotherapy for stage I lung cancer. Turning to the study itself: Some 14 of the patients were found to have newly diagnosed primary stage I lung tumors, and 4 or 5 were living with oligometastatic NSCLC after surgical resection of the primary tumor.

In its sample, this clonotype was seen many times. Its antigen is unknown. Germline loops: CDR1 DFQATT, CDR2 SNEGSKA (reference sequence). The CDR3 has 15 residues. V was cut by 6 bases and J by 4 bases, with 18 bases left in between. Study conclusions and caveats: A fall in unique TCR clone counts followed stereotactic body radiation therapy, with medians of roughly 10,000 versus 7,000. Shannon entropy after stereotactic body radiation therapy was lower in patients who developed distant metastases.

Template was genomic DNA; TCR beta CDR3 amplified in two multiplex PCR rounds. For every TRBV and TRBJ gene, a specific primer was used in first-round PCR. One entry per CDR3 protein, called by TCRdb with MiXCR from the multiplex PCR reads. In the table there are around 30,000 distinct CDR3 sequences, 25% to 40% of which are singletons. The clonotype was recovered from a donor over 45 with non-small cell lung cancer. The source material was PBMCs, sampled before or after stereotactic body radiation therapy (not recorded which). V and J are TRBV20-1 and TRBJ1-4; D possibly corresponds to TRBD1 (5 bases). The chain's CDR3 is CSASPPGLHNEKLFF. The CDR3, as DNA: TGCAGTGCCTCTCCCCCGGGACTGCATAATGAAAAACTGTTTTTT.